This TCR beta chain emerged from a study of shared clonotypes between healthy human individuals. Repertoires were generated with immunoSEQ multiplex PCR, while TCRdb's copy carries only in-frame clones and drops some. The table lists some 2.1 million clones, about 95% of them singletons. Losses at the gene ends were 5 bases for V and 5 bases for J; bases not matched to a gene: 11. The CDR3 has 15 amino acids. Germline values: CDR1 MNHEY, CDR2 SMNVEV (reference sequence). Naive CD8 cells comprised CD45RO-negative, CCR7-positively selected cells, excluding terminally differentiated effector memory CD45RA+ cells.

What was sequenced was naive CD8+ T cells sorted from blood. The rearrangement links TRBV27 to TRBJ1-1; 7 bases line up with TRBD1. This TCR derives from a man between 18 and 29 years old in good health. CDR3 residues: CASSTNRDRQTEAFF. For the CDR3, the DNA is TGTGCCAGCAGTACAAACCGGGACAGACAAACTGAAGCTTTCTTT.